Listed here are 28 T cell receptor beta chains from one sample, sequenced in a study of control samples from healthy donors and cancer patients. Assay: immunoSEQ multiplex PCR; the TCRdb copy retains only in-frame clones and omits some. The data show 130,000 to 150,000 clones, 80% to 90% seen once. Input material: blood. These receptor sequences come from a woman in her twenties or thirties in good health.

The chain combines TRBV5-1 with TRBJ2-6; D gene uncertain. The CDR3 spans 14 residues. The V and J ends lost 4 bases and 1 base respectively, with 6 bases between them. Germline assignment: CDR1 SGHRS and CDR2 YFSETQ. The CDR3 loop is CASSPGSGANVLTF. As DNA, the CDR3 is TGCGCCAGCAGCCCCGGTTCTGGGGCCAACGTCCTGACTTTC.

The V and J genes are TRBV6-5 and TRBJ2-7; tentatively, D is TRBD1 or TRBD2 (6 bases each). Trimming left V 7 bases short and J 5 bases short, with 21 bases between. Germline V gene data show CDR1 as MNHEY and CDR2 as SVGAGI. CDR3 length: 15 amino acids. CDR3 protein: CASTQGGPGVNEQYF. CDR3 in DNA: TGTGCCAGCACTCAAGGGGGGCCGGGGGTCAACGAGCAGTACTTC.

This chain uses TRBV29-1 with TRBJ1-5; D possibly corresponds to TRBD1 (5 bases). The V gene's germline CDR1 is SQVTM and CDR2 ANQGSEA. CDR3 size: 13 residues. V was trimmed by 6 bases and J by 7 bases, leaving 16 bases between them. The CDR3 region has the DNA TGCAGCGTGGGCCCGGGGGTCGGACAGCCCCAGCATTTT. Amino acid sequence: CSVGPGVGQPQHF.

This clone was seen a single time. This chain uses TRBV15 with TRBJ2-5; D not certain. Looked up from germline, CDR1 is LNHNV and CDR2 is YYDKDF (reference sequence). The CDR3 contains 13 residues. V lost 1 base and J lost 2, with 5 bases in between. CDR3 in DNA: TGTGCCACCAGCAGAGCCAGACAAGAGACCCAGTACTTC. The encoded protein is CATSRARQETQYF.

This chain connects TRBV5-1 to TRBJ1-1; 7 nucleotides line up with TRBD1. Germline values: CDR1 SGHRS, CDR2 YFSETQ. This CDR3 comprises 15 residues. The V gene end was trimmed by 3 bases and the J gene end by 0 bases; junction bases not matched to a gene: 5. The CDR3 sequence: CASSSSTGMNTEAFF. DNA of the CDR3: TGCGCCAGCAGCTCCTCGACAGGGATGAACACTGAAGCTTTCTTT. Looking up the rest from reference TRBV5-1 and TRBJ1-1 gives the full variable domain: KAGVTQTPRYLIKTRGQQVTLSCSPISGHRSVSWYQQTPGQGLQFLFEYFSETQRNKGNFPGRFSGRQFSNSRSEMNVSTLELGDSALYLCASSSSTGMNTEAFFGQGTRLTVV.

The chain has TRBV4-1 and TRBJ2-1, with TRBD2 matching 11 bases. Trimming took 4 bases from V and 2 from J; bases not matched to a gene: 10. Germline CDR1 is MGHRA and CDR2 is YSYEKL. This CDR3 contains 18 residues. CDR3: CASSPRGSGRVAYNEQFF. CDR3 coding DNA: TGCGCCAGCAGCCCCCGGGGTAGCGGGAGGGTGGCCTACAATGAGCAGTTCTTC.

This clone appeared a single time. This chain connects TRBV18 to TRBJ2-7, with TRBD1 matching 8 bases. The CDR3 sequence is 15 residues long. Germline CDR1 is KGHSH and CDR2 is LQKENI. V was clipped by 5 bases and J by 6 bases; unmatched bases: 12. The CDR3 loop is CASSRSQTGAIEQYF. The CDR3 coding sequence is TGTGCCAGCTCAAGGTCCCAGACAGGGGCGATCGAGCAGTACTTC.

The chain links TRBV6-5 to TRBJ1-5, with TRBD1 matching 9 bases. The ends lost 10 bases at V and 4 bases at J; junction bases unmatched: 5. CDR3 length: 13 amino acids. From germline, CDR1 is MNHEY and CDR2 SVGAGI. Here the CDR3 reads CATAGTGNQPQHF. The DNA for the CDR3 is TGTGCCACCGCCGGGACAGGGAATCAGCCCCAGCATTTT.

This clone came up once. The chain combines TRBV9 with TRBJ2-5; 9 nucleotides line up with TRBD1. Losses at the gene ends were 4 bases for V and 2 bases for J; bases not matched to a gene: 6. CDR1 SGDLS and CDR2 YYNGEE come from the germline V gene. CDR3 length: 15 residues. CDR3 DNA: TGTGCCAGCAGCAAGGGGACAGGGCAACAAGAGACCCAGTACTTC. Amino acids: CASSKGTGQQETQYF.

The genes are TRBV30 and TRBJ1-1; no definite D call. Trimming cost V 1 base and J 7 bases, with 10 bases left between them. Germline V gives CDR1 GTSNPN, CDR2 SVGIG (reference sequence). The CDR3 is 12 residues long. As DNA, the CDR3 is TGTGCCTGGAGTGGAGGAGGCCGTGAAGCTTTCTTT. It translates to CAWSGGGREAFF.

This chain joins TRBV19 and TRBJ1-5; TRBD1 aligns across 7 bases. The trim removed 5 bases at V and 1 base at J, leaving 8 bases unmatched. The CDR3 covers 16 residues. Germline assignment: CDR1 LNHDA and CDR2 SQIVND (reference sequence). The CDR3 bases are TGTGCCAGTAGTTCGCGGACAGGTCTCAGCAATCAGCCCCAGCATTTT. Translation gives CASSSRTGLSNQPQHF.

The chain couples TRBV2 to TRBJ2-7, with D hard to call. Germline lookup yields CDR1 SNHLY and CDR2 FYNNEI. V lost 6 bases, J lost 0 bases, and 12 bases lay in between. The CDR3 length is 14 residues. The CDR3 nucleotides read TGTGCCAGCAGGGCGGTGGAGAGCTCCTACGAGCAGTACTTC. This codes for CASRAVESSYEQYF.

This sequence joins TRBV19 and TRBJ2-5; D might be TRBD2 (5 bases). The V and J ends lost 1 base and 1 base respectively, with 10 bases between them. This CDR3 has 15 amino acids. CDR1 and CDR2 from the germline V gene are LNHDA and SQIVND (reference sequence). CDR3 nucleotides: TGTGCCAGTAGTATAGGTGGAGGCCCCCAAGAGACCCAGTACTTC. It translates to CASSIGGGPQETQYF. The variable domain in full, completed from reference TRBV19 and TRBJ2-5, reads DGGITQSPKYLFRKEGQNVTLSCEQNLNHDAMYWYRQDPGQGLRLIYYSQIVNDFQKGDIAEGYSVSREKKESFPLTVTSAQKNPTAFYLCASSIGGGPQETQYFGPGTRLLVL.

The V and J genes are TRBV18 and TRBJ2-1, with 11 nucleotides matching TRBD2. V lost 4 bases and J lost 6; bases outside the gene matches: 8. Germline V lookup: CDR1 KGHSH, CDR2 LQKENI. The CDR3 totals 16 residues. CDR3 DNA sequence: TGTGCCAGCTCACGTGATAGCGGGAGGGCAAGCAATGAGCAGTTCTTC. Protein: CASSRDSGRASNEQFF.

For the CDR3, the DNA is TGTGCCAGCAGTGACCAGGCTACCATGAACACTGAAGCTTTCTTT. This encodes CASSDQATMNTEAFF. This chain uses TRBV6-1 with TRBJ1-1; D call uncertain. The CDR3 has 15 residues. CDR1 is MNHNS and CDR2 is SASEGT in the germline V gene. Trimming pared 3 bases from V and 0 bases from J, leaving 11 bases between.

The V call is TRBV2, the J call TRBJ1-2, with TRBD1 as a possible D gene (6 bases). V lost 7 bases and J lost 5, with 11 bases in between. There are 12 residues in the CDR3. CDR1 and CDR2 (germline): SNHLY, FYNNEI. The CDR3 DNA sequence: TGTGCCAGCACAGATAGGGGGTATGGCTACACCTTC. Translation: CASTDRGYGYTF.

CDR3 nucleotide sequence: TGTGCCAGCAGCCAACTAGCGGGAGGTGCAGATACGCAGTATTTT. Its protein product is CASSQLAGGADTQYF. This chain connects TRBV4-2 to TRBJ2-3, with 11 bases fitting TRBD2. CDR1 LGHNA and CDR2 YNFKEQ come from the germline V gene. The J segment lost 4 bases and the V segment lost 2 bases, leaving 2 bases of the junction unmatched. The CDR3 has 15 amino acids.

The rearrangement joins TRBV11-2 to TRBJ1-1, with D unclear. Trimming took off 5 bases at V and 2 bases at J, with 6 bases between the two ends. This CDR3 contains 12 residues. Germline V gene data show CDR1 as SGHAT and CDR2 as FQNNGV. The CDR3 DNA is TGTGCCAGCAGCCGTTATAACACTGAAGCTTTCTTT. Translating it yields CASSRYNTEAFF.

The V gene is TRBV19, the J gene TRBJ1-2; 7 nucleotides align to TRBD1. Germline values: CDR1 LNHDA, CDR2 SQIVND (reference sequence). CDR3 size: 14 residues. J gave up 6 bases and V 4 bases, and 8 bases lay outside the gene matches. CDR3 region: CASSTAGGSNGYTF. As DNA, the CDR3 is TGTGCCAGTAGTACGGCAGGGGGAAGCAATGGCTACACCTTC.

The chain couples TRBV27 to TRBJ2-1; TRBD2 aligns across 9 bases. The germline gives CDR1 MNHEY, CDR2 SMNVEV (reference sequence). V gave up 0 bases and J gave up 8 bases; unmatched junction bases: 8. The CDR3 runs to 16 residues. The DNA of the CDR3 is TGTGCCAGCAGTTTATCGGGCGGGAGGGCCGTCTATGAGCAGTTCTTC. Its translation: CASSLSGGRAVYEQFF.

The genes are TRBV9 and TRBJ1-4, with a weak D call TRBD1 (5 bases). CDR1 and CDR2 (germline): SGDLS, YYNGEE. The CDR3 contains 16 residues. Between the trimmed V and J ends, which lost 3 bases and 2 bases, there was a span of 14 bases. CDR3 DNA: TGTGCCAGCAGCGCTTCTGCAGGGAGGACTAATGAAAAACTGTTTTTT. It specifies CASSASAGRTNEKLFF. Combining the CDR3 with reference TRBV9 and TRBJ1-4 gives the whole variable domain DSGVTQTPKHLITATGQRVTLRCSPRSGDLSVYWYQQSLDQGLQFLIQYYNGEERAKGNILERFSAQQFPDLHSELNLSSLELGDSALYFCASSASAGRTNEKLFFGSGTQLSVL.

V and J are TRBV10-1 and TRBJ2-1; tentatively, D is TRBD2 (6 bases). Trimming took off 6 bases at V and 0 bases at J, with 18 bases between the two ends. The CDR3 runs 17 residues. Looked up from germline, CDR1 is WNHNN and CDR2 is SYGVQD (reference sequence). The CDR3 nucleotides read TGCGCCAGCAGCGCGGTGACTAGGTACCCCTCCTACAATGAGCAGTTCTTC. Translation gives CASSAVTRYPSYNEQFF.

The V and J genes are TRBV3-1 (or the pseudogene TRBV3-2) and TRBJ2-2; 13 bases align to TRBD2. The V gene end was trimmed by 0 bases and the J gene end by 5 bases; junction bases not matched to a gene: 6. Germline V gene data show CDR1 as LGHDT and CDR2 as YNNKEL (reference sequence). CDR3 length: 18 amino acids. The CDR3 protein is CASSQEGLAGSGTGELFF. CDR3 nucleotide sequence: TGTGCCAGCAGCCAAGAGGGACTAGCGGGATCTGGGACCGGGGAGCTGTTTTTT.

The gene calls are TRBV6-2 or TRBV6-3 and TRBJ2-1; 14 positions agree with TRBD2. CDR1 and CDR2 (germline): MNHEY, SVGEGT. J gave up 8 bases and V 5 bases, and 5 bases lay outside the gene matches. CDR3 size: 15 residues. CDR3 residues: CASSTGLAGVDEQFF. The DNA of the CDR3 is TGTGCCAGCAGTACGGGACTAGCGGGAGTTGATGAGCAGTTCTTC.

This sequence joins TRBV7-2 and TRBJ2-5; 7 bases align to TRBD2. The CDR3 sequence is 15 residues long. Losses at the gene ends were 4 bases for V and 4 bases for J; bases not matched to a gene: 9. Germline lookup yields CDR1 SGHTA and CDR2 FQGNSA. Here the CDR3 DNA reads TGTGCCAGCAGCTCTGAGAGCTTAGCGGGAGAGACCCAGTACTTC. It encodes CASSSESLAGETQYF.

V usage is TRBV4-1 and J usage is TRBJ1-6; weak D call: TRBD1 (6 bases). V lost 0 bases, J lost 10 bases, and 13 bases lay in between. The CDR3 spans 15 residues. Germline V gene sequence: CDR1 MGHRA, CDR2 YSYEKL. The CDR3 region has the DNA TGCGCCAGCAGCCAAGATTGGGGGGCTGGGTCACCCCTCCACTTT. It specifies CASSQDWGAGSPLHF.

The V gene is TRBV18, the J gene TRBJ2-2, with a weak D call TRBD1 (6 bases). The CDR3 covers 15 residues. Germline V gene lookup returns CDR1 KGHSH and CDR2 LQKENI. Trimming removed 6 bases from V and 1 base from J, with 12 bases in between. CDR3 bases: TGTGCCAGCTCTTCACAGGGTGGGAACACCGGGGAGCTGTTTTTT. This gives the protein CASSSQGGNTGELFF.

V usage is TRBV20-1 and J usage is TRBJ2-7; unclear D gene. The germline V and J ends were trimmed by 6 bases and 2 bases, with 8 bases remaining between them. Germline V gene lookup returns CDR1 DFQATT and CDR2 SNEGSKA (reference sequence). The CDR3 sequence is 11 residues long. The CDR3: CSAPGPYEQYF. Written as DNA, the CDR3 is TGCAGTGCCCCCGGGCCCTACGAGCAGTACTTC.